This T cell receptor (beta chain) was obtained from a study of T cells after yellow fever vaccination. Study-wide results and limits: A faster peak, day 5 versus 15, was reached by the weaker secondary response. The booster response re-showed most primary clones: more than 95% CD4, approximately 90% CD8. Clonotypes found in both CD4 and CD8 compartments made up a small share.

The sample holds one count of this clonotype. Its target is unknown. CDR1 and CDR2 from the germline V gene are SGDLS and YYNGEE. The CDR3 runs to 14 residues. V trimming: 2 bases; J trimming: 5 bases; junction bases outside the gene matches: 6. 5'RACE template switching added a universal primer site and UMIs to TCR cDNA. TCRdb re-called the 5' RACE reads through MiXCR, storing one row per CDR3 protein. The repertoire holds approximately 550,000 distinct CDR3 sequences, around 21% seen once, with roughly 13% in the top ten. Specimen: PBMCs, collected 15 days after the yellow fever booster vaccination. The sequence was collected from a young man who received the YFV17D yellow fever vaccine. The chain links TRBV9 to TRBJ2-5; 7 bases fit TRBD1. This CDR3 is CASSVGTVRETQYF. The CDR3 DNA reads as TGTGCCAGCAGCGTCGGGACAGTGAGGGAGACCCAGTACTTC.